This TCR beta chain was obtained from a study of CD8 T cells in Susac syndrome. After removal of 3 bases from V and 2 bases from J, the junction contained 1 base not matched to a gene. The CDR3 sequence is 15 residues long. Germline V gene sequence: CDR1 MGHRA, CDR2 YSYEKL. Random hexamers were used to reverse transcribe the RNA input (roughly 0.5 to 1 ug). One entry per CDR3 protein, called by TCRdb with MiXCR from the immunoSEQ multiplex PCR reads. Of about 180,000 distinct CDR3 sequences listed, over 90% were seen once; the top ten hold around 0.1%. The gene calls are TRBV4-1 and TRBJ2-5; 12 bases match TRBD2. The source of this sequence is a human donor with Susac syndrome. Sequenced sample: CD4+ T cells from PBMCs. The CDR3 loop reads CASSHLAGGQETQYF. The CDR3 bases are TGCGCCAGCAGCCACCTAGCGGGGGGGCAAGAGACCCAGTACTTC.